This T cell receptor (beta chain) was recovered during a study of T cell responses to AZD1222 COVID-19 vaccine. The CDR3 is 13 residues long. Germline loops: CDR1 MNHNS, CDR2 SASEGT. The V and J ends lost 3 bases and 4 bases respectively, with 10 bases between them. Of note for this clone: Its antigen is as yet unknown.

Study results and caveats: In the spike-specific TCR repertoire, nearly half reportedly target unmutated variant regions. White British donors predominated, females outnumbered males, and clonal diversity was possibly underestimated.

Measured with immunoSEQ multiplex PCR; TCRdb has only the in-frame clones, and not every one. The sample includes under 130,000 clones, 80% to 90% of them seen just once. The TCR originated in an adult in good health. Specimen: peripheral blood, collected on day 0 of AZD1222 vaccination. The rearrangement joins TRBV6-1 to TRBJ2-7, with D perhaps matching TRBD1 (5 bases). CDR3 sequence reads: CASSDYQGYEQYF. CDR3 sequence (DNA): TGTGCCAGCAGTGATTACCAGGGATACGAGCAGTACTTC.